One sample yielded the 5 T cell receptor beta chains listed below, sequenced in a study of blood T cell repertoires in COVID-19. The assay was immunoSEQ multiplex PCR, and TCRdb's table has in-frame clones only and misses some. The top ten hold 5.5% to 7% of the sample, which has more than 150,000 clones, just over 85% seen once. Sequenced sample: peripheral blood. The receptors were gathered from a man aged 50 to 59 with active or convalescent COVID-19.

The rearrangement links TRBV11-2 to TRBJ1-3; perhaps TRBD1 as D (5 bases). The CDR3 runs to 13 residues. CDR1 is SGHAT, CDR2 FQNNGV, per germline. V lost 5 bases and J 8 bases, leaving 13 bases between the germline ends. The DNA of the CDR3 is TGTGCCAGCAGCCCATATGAAGGGGACACCATATATTTT. It yields the protein CASSPYEGDTIYF. The complete variable domain, with remaining parts taken from reference TRBV11-2 and TRBJ1-3, reads EAGVAQSPRYKIIEKRQSVAFWCNPISGHATLYWYQQILGQGPKLLIQFQNNGVVDDSQLPKDRFSAERLKGVDSTLKIQPAKLEDSAVYLCASSPYEGDTIYFGEGSWLTVV.

This clone was detected a few times. The chain uses TRBV20-1 and TRBJ1-2; D is possibly TRBD1 (6 bases). Trimming left V 3 bases short and J 5 bases short, with 10 bases between. The CDR3 totals 12 residues. Per germline, CDR1 DFQATT and CDR2 SNEGSKA (reference sequence). The CDR3 protein is CSASRRGYGYTF. Here the CDR3 DNA reads TGCAGTGCTAGTCGCAGGGGTTATGGCTACACCTTC.

The chain combines TRBV30 with TRBJ1-3; D gene unclear. The germline V and J ends were trimmed by 3 bases and 0 bases, with 6 bases remaining between them. Per germline, CDR1 GTSNPN and CDR2 SVGIG (reference sequence). The CDR3 runs to 13 residues. CDR3 region: CAWSPGSGNTIYF. Written as DNA, the CDR3 is TGTGCCTGGAGCCCAGGCTCTGGAAACACCATATATTTT.

The V gene is TRBV18, the J gene TRBJ1-2; TRBD1 matches at 7 bases. Germline CDR1 KGHSH, CDR2 LQKENI. V was clipped by 1 base and J by 3 bases; unmatched bases: 2. The CDR3 has 14 residues. The CDR3 loop is CASSPRQGDYGYTF. The DNA of the CDR3 is TGTGCCAGCTCACCACGACAGGGCGACTATGGCTACACCTTC.

The chain links TRBV6-6 to TRBJ1-5; possible D gene TRBD1, 5 bases. From germline, CDR1 is MNHNY and CDR2 SVGAGI (reference sequence). This CDR3 is built from 14 residues. V was pared by 5 bases and J by 0 bases, with 8 bases between. The CDR3 nucleotides read TGTGCCAGCAGTCCGACAGTTAGCAATCAGCCCCAGCATTTT. Translation gives CASSPTVSNQPQHF.